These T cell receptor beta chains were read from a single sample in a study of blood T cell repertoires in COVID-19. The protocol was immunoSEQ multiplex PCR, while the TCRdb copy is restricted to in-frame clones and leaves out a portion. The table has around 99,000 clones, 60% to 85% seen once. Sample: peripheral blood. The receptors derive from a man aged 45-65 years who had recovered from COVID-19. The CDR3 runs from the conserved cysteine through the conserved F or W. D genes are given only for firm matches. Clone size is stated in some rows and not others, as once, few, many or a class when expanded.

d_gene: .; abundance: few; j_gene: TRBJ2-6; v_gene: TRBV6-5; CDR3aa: CASSLGALGANVLTF; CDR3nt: TGTGCCAGCAGCCTTGGGGCCTTAGGGGCCAACGTCCTGACTTTC
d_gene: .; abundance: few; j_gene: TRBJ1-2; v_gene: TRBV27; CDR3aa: CASTTNLGQGLGGYTF; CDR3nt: TGTGCCAGCACCACCAACCTGGGACAAGGCTTAGGGGGCTACACCTTC
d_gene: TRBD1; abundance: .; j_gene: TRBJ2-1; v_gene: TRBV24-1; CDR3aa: CATSDPGTGDNEQFF; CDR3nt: TGTGCCACCAGTGACCCCGGGACAGGAGACAATGAGCAGTTCTTC
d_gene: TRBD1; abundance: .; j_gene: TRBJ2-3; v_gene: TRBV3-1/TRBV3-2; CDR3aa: CASSPYQGDTDTQYF; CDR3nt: TGTGCCAGCAGCCCGTACCAGGGGGACACAGATACGCAGTATTTT
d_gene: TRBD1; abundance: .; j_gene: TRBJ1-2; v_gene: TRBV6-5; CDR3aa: CASSYDGTGGGYTF; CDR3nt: TGTGCCAGCAGTTACGACGGGACAGGGGGCGGCTACACCTTC
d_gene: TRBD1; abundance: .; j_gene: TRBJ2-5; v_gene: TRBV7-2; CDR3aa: CASSHLGTGETQYF; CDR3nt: TGTGCCAGCAGCCACCTTGGGACAGGGGAGACCCAGTACTTC
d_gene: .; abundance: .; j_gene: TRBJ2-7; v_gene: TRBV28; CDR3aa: CASKGGTGAYEQYF; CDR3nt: TGTGCCAGCAAGGGAGGGACAGGAGCCTACGAGCAGTACTTC
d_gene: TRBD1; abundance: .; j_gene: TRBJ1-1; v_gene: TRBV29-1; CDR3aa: CSVEGRQGVRTEAFF; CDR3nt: TGCAGCGTTGAAGGTCGCCAGGGGGTAAGAACTGAAGCTTTCTTT
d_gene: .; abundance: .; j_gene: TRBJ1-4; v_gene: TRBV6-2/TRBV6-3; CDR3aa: CASSSAVGQGIEKLFF; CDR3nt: TGTGCCAGCAGTTCAGCCGTGGGGCAGGGTATAGAAAAACTGTTTTTT
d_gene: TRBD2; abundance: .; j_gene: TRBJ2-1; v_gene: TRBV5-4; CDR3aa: CASSAGTSGLGEQFF; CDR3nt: TGTGCCAGCAGCGCGGGGACTAGCGGTCTGGGTGAGCAGTTCTTC
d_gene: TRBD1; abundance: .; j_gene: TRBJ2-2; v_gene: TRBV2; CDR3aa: CASNQGEGTGELFF; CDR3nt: TGTGCCAGTAATCAGGGGGAAGGTACCGGGGAGCTGTTTTTT
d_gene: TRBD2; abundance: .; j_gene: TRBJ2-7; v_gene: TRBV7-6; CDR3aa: CASSTGTSPYHEQYF; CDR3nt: TGTGCCAGCAGCACCGGGACTAGTCCCTATCACGAGCAGTACTTC
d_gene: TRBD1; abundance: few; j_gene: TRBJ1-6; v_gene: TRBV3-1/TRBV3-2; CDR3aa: CASSPFRQGLRSPLHF; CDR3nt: TGTGCCAGCAGCCCCTTTCGACAGGGATTAAGGTCACCCCTCCACTTT
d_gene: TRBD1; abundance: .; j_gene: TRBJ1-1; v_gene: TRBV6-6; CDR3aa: CASSLKQGPNTEAFF; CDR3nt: TGTGCCAGCAGCCTGAAACAGGGGCCGAACACTGAAGCTTTCTTT
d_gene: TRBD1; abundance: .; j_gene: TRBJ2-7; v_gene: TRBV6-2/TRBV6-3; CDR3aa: CASSPDRGTYEQYF; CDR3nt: TGTGCCAGCAGCCCAGACAGGGGAACCTACGAGCAGTACTTC
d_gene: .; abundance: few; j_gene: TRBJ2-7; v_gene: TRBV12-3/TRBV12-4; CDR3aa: CASSLSGYYEQYF; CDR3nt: TGTGCCAGCAGTTTATCAGGGTACTACGAGCAGTACTTC
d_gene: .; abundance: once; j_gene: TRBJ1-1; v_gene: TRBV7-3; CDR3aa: CASSFGGTGSEAFF; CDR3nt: TGTGCCAGCAGCTTCGGGGGTACGGGCTCTGAAGCTTTCTTT
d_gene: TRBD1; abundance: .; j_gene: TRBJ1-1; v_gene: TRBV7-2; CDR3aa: CASSLDSGGQGASAEAFF; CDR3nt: TGTGCCAGCAGCTTAGATTCTGGGGGACAGGGGGCTTCGGCTGAAGCTTTCTTT
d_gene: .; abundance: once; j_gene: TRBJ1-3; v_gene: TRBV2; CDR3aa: CASSEGLGNTIYF; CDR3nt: TGTGCCAGCAGTGAAGGACTTGGAAACACCATATATTTT
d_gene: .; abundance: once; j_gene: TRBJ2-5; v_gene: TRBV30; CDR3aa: CAWSVAGQETQYF; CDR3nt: TGTGCCTGGAGTGTGGCAGGGCAAGAGACCCAGTACTTC
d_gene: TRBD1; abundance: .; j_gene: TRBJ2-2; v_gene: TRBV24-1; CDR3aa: CATSVGTGSLIANTGELFF; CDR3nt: TGTGCCACCAGTGTTGGGACAGGGTCTTTAATAGCGAACACCGGGGAGCTGTTTTTT
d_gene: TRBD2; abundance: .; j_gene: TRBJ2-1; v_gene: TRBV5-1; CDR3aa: CASSLEIAGGQYNEQFF; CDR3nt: TGCGCCAGCAGCTTGGAAATAGCGGGGGGGCAATACAATGAGCAGTTCTTC
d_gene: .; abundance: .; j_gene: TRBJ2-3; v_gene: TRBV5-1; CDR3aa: CASSWSGTDTQYF; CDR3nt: TGCGCCAGCAGCTGGAGCGGGACAGATACGCAGTATTTT
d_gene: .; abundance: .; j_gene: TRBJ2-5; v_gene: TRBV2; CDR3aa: CASKIPYSETQYF; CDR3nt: TGTGCCAGCAAAATTCCTTATTCAGAGACCCAGTACTTC
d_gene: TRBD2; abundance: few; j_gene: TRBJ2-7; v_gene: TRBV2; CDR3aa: CASSARDYSYEQYF; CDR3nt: TGTGCCAGCAGTGCCCGGGACTACTCCTACGAGCAGTACTTC
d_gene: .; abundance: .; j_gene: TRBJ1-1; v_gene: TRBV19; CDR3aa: CASSIAGVRGTEAFF; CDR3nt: TGTGCCAGTAGTATCGCGGGGGTAAGAGGCACTGAAGCTTTCTTT
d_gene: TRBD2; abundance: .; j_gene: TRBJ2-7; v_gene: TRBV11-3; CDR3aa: CASSLGQREKSSYEQYF; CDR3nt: TGTGCCAGCAGCTTAGGCCAGCGGGAGAAGAGCTCCTACGAGCAGTACTTC
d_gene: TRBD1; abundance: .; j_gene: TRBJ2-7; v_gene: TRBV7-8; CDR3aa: CASSRQTGGEQYF; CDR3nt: TGTGCCAGCAGCAGACAGACAGGGGGCGAGCAGTACTTC
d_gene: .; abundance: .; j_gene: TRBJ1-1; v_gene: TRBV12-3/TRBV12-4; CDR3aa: CASSLGGFEAFF; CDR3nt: TGTGCCAGCAGCCTCGGGGGATTTGAGGCTTTCTTT
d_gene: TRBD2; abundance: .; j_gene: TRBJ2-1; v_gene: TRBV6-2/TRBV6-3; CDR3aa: CASSSLTGTSAYNEQFF; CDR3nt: TGTGCCAGCAGTTCTCTCACCGGGACTAGCGCCTACAATGAGCAGTTCTTC
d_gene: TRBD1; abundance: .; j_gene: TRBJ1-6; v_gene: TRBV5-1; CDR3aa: CASSLGTGGFSPLHF; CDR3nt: TGCGCCAGCAGCTTAGGGACAGGGGGCTTTTCACCCCTCCACTTT
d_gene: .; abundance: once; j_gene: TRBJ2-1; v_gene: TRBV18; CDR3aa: CASSPYLAENNEQFF; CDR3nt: TGTGCCAGCTCACCGTACCTAGCCGAGAACAATGAGCAGTTCTTC
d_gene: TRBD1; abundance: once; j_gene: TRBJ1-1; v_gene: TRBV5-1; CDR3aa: CASSWTGGTEAFF; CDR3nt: TGCGCCAGCAGCTGGACAGGGGGCACTGAAGCTTTCTTT
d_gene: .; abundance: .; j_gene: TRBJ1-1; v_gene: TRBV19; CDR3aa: CATQRGKGMNTEAFF; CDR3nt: TGTGCCACCCAGAGGGGGAAGGGCATGAACACTGAAGCTTTCTTT
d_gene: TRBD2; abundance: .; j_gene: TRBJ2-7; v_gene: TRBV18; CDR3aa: CASSGSGAYSYEQYF; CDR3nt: TGTGCCAGCTCCGGGAGCGGGGCTTACTCCTACGAGCAGTACTTC
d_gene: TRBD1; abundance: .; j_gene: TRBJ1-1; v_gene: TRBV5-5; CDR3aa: CASSWTGMNTEAFF; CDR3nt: TGTGCCAGCAGCTGGACAGGAATGAACACTGAAGCTTTCTTT
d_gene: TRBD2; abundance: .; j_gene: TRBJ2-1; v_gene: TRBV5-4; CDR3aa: CASSLGGLAHNEQFF; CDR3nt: TGTGCCAGCAGCTTGGGCGGACTAGCTCACAATGAGCAGTTCTTC
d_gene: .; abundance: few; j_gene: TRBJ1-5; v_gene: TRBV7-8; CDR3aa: CASSFADSHQHF; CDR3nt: TGTGCCAGCAGCTTCGCGGACAGCCACCAGCATTTT
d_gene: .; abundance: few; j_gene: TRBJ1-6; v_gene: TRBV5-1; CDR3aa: CASSYRESSYNSPLHF; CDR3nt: TGCGCCAGCAGCTACAGGGAAAGCTCCTATAATTCACCCCTCCACTTT
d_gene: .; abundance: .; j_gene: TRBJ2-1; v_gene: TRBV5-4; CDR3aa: CASSLGPGHEQFF; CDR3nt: TGTGCCAGCAGCTTGGGACCGGGTCATGAGCAGTTCTTC
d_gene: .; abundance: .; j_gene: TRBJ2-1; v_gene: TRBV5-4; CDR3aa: CASSLPESSYNEQFF; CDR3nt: TGTGCCAGCAGCTTACCCGAGTCCTCCTACAATGAGCAGTTCTTC
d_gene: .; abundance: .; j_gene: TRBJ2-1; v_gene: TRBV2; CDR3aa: CASATLRGAIDEQFF; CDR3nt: TGTGCCAGCGCCACCCTCAGGGGCGCGATTGATGAGCAGTTCTTC
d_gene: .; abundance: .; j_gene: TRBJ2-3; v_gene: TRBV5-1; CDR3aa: CASSLASVSTDTQYF; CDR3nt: TGCGCCAGCAGCTTGGCTAGCGTTAGCACAGATACGCAGTATTTT
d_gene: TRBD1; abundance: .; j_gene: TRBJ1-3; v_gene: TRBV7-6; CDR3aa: CASSLVQGSNTIYF; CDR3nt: TGTGCCAGCAGCTTAGTACAGGGGAGTAACACCATATATTTT
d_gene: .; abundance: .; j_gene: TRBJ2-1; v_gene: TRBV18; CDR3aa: CASSPPSSNEQFF; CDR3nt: TGTGCCAGCTCGCCCCCCTCTAGCAACGAGCAGTTCTTC
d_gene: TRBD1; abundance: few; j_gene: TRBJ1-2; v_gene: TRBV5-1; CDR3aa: CASGPGQGGGYTF; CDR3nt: TGCGCCAGCGGACCGGGACAGGGTGGCGGCTACACCTTC
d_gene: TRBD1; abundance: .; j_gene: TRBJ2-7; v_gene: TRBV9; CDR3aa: CASSVGGTGDPQYF; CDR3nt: TGTGCCAGCAGCGTAGGGGGGACAGGGGATCCTCAGTACTTC
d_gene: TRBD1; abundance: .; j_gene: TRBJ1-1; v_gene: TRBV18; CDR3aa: CASSPGSVSGGTEAFF; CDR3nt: TGTGCCAGCTCACCAGGGTCGGTGTCAGGGGGCACTGAAGCTTTCTTT
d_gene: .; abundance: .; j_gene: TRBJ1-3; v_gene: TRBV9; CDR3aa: CASSVGATGNTIYF; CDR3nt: TGTGCCAGCAGCGTTGGGGCAACTGGAAACACCATATATTTT
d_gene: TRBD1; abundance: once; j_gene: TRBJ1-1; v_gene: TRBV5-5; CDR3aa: CASSVGLNRGFHTEAFF; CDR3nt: TGTGCCAGCAGCGTGGGACTGAACAGGGGGTTTCACACTGAAGCTTTCTTT
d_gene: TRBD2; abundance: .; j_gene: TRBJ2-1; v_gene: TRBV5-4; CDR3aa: CASSSWTSGGANEQFF; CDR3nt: TGTGCCAGCAGCTCCTGGACTAGCGGGGGGGCCAATGAGCAGTTCTTC
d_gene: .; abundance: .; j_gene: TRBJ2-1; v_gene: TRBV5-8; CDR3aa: CASSFRPNEQFF; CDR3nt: TGTGCCAGCAGCTTCAGGCCAAATGAGCAGTTCTTC
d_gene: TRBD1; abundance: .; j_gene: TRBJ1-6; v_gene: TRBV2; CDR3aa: CASSEGRGSSYNSPLHF; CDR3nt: TGTGCCAGCAGTGAGGGCAGGGGGAGCTCCTATAATTCACCCCTCCACTTT
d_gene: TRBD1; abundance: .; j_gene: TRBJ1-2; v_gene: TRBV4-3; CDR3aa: CASSQDAGGDYGYTF; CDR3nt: TGCGCCAGCAGCCAAGATGCAGGGGGCGACTATGGCTACACCTTC
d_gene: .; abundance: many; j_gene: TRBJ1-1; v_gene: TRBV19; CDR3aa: CASSIAPQGATEAFF; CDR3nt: TGTGCCAGTAGTATAGCCCCGCAGGGTGCCACTGAAGCTTTCTTT
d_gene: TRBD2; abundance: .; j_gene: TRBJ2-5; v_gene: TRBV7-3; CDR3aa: CASSRTGPSGGSLQYF; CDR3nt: TGTGCCAGCAGTCGAACCGGCCCTAGCGGGGGGTCGCTCCAGTACTTC
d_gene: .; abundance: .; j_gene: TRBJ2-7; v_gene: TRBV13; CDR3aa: CASSLRYRLPYEQYF; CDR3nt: TGTGCCAGCAGCTTACGGTACAGGCTCCCCTACGAGCAGTACTTC